This T cell receptor (beta chain) was documented in a study of blood T cells in healthy people across ages. Study results and limitations: Estimates based on one million T cells were treated as lower bounds.

This clonotype turned up a few times. What it binds is unknown. The CDR3 runs 15 residues. Trimming stripped 6 bases from V and 1 base from J, with 15 bases between. Germline V gene data show CDR1 as SGHAT and CDR2 as FQNNGV. Next came a second PCR, run for roughly 6 to 11 cycles, which used a sample-barcoded 5' primer along with a J-beta primer mix. All samples yielded 2.5 million or more CDR3-containing paired-end reads. One entry per CDR3 protein results from TCRdb running MiXCR on the 5' RACE reads. The sample has about 1.5 million distinct CDR3 sequences; less than 45% are singletons. This chain links TRBV11-2 with TRBJ1-1; D gene uncertain. Source material: blood. This clonotype originated in a woman aged 18 to 35 in good health. The CDR3 bases are TGTGCCAGCAGTACATCGGCCTGGGAGAACACTGAAGCTTTCTTT. Translated: CASSTSAWENTEAFF.